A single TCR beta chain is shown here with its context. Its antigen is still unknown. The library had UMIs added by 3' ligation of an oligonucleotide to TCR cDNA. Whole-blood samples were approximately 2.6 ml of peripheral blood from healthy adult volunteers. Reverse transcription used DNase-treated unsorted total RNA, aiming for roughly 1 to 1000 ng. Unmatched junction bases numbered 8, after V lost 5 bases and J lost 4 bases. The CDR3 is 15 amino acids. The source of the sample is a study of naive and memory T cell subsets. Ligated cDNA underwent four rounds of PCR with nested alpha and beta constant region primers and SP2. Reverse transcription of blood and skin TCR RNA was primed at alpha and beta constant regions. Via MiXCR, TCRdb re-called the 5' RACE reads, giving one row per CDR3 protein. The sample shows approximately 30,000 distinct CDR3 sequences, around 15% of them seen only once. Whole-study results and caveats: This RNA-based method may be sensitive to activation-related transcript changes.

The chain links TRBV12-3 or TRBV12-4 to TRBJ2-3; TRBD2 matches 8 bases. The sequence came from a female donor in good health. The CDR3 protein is CASSPIAGPADTQYF. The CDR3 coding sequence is TGTGCCAGCAGTCCGATAGCGGGGCCGGCAGATACGCAGTATTTT.